This T cell receptor beta chain was found in a study of blood T cell repertoires in COVID-19. For the study at large: There were acute and convalescent COVID-19 samples, and they came from the United States, Italy and Spain. T cells, B-cell-depleted T cells, or PBMCs supplied cDNA or gDNA.

This clone is a singleton in its sample. How the authors handled the data: Estimation of nucleated cell counts was performed using reference gene primer amplification. Profiled with immunoSEQ multiplex PCR; TCRdb holds only in-frame clones, not every one. Clonal size and the V and J genes are those of that table, whereas D and trimming came from the DNA. The sample lists 150,000 or so clones, almost 90% occurring once. Deletions cut 7 bases from V and 0 bases from J, with 6 bases between. Per germline, CDR1 KGHDR and CDR2 SFDVKD. This CDR3 contains 13 residues. The V call is TRBV24-1, the J call TRBJ2-1, with a possible D match to TRBD1 (5 bases). The sequenced material came from peripheral blood. This receptor was taken from a human donor in a cohort sampled during active COVID-19. This chain's CDR3 is CATRQDSYNEQFF. The CDR3 nucleotides read TGTGCCACCAGACAGGACTCCTACAATGAGCAGTTCTTC.